Detailed here is one T cell receptor beta chain. The antigen remains unidentified. These data are taken from a study of OX40 agonist ivuxolimab in advanced cancers. About the study: The diagnoses of dose-escalation patients were hepatocellular carcinoma, melanoma, renal cell or head and neck cancer.

Study results and caveats: Doses of 0.1 to 3.0 mg/kg were accompanied by clonal expansion of CD4+ and CD8+ blood T cells by week 6. Low normalized T-cell clonal expansion was additionally recorded for some nonresponders. In the 0.1-3.0 mg/kg groups, partial responders showed among the lowest expansion.

Profiling relied on immunoSEQ multiplex PCR, and the TCRdb table lists in-frame clones only, not all of them. The sample contains about 20,000 clones, 83% of which appear only once. CDR3 length: 14 residues. Germline CDR1 SGHDT, CDR2 YYEEEE. V lost 4 bases, J lost 2 bases, and 6 bases stayed unmatched. The sample consisted of CD4+ or CD8+ T cells sorted from blood, taken in a trial of the OX40 agonist ivuxolimab. The sequence derives from an adult with an advanced solid tumor such as melanoma, head and neck, liver or kidney cancer. J is TRBJ2-7 and V is TRBV5-6, with 7 bases aligning to TRBD2. The CDR3 sequence: CASSLGGRAYEQYF. CDR3 sequence (DNA): TGTGCCAGCAGCCTGGGGGGGAGAGCCTACGAGCAGTACTTC. Combining the CDR3 with reference TRBV5-6 and TRBJ2-7 gives the whole variable domain DAGVTQSPTHLIKTRGQQVTLRCSPKSGHDTVSWYQQALGQGPQFIFQYYEEEERQRGNFPDRFSGHQFPNYSSELNVNALLLGDSALYLCASSLGGRAYEQYFGPGTRLTVT.